The present entry profiles one T cell receptor beta chain with its context. Its antigen is unknown. CDR3 length: 13 residues. CDR1 and CDR2 (germline): SGHRS, YFSETQ. V was trimmed by 4 bases and J by 6 bases, leaving 14 bases between them. Method: immunoSEQ multiplex PCR; TCRdb's copy keeps in-frame clones and lacks some. The sample lists more than 45,000 clones, nearly 90% occurring once. Time point denoted: pre-reinfection, 55 to 20 weeks before reinfection detection. Sorted cells were sequenced directly ex vivo without any in vitro expansion. A couple of donors provided sorted CD3+ CD8+ CD45RO- naive CD8 T cells at all three reinfection time points. This sample was included in a study of memory CD8 T cells in hepatitis C reinfection. Study-wide background: Pre-reinfection samples were taken 55 to 20 weeks before detection. Study results and limitations: Conclusions on public clonotypes and secondary clearance were not definitive with about 5 donors.

This receptor was taken from a man aged 18-30 years with hepatitis C virus infection. Material for sequencing was naive CD8+ T cells sorted from blood. The rearrangement joins TRBV5-1 to TRBJ2-7; D possibly corresponds to TRBD1 (6 bases). CDR3 sequence reads: CASSPGQSSEQYF. The CDR3 DNA is TGCGCCAGCAGCCCCGGACAGTCCAGCGAGCAGTACTTC. Drawing the rest from reference TRBV5-1 and TRBJ2-7, the complete variable domain is KAGVTQTPRYLIKTRGQQVTLSCSPISGHRSVSWYQQTPGQGLQFLFEYFSETQRNKGNFPGRFSGRQFSNSRSEMNVSTLELGDSALYLCASSPGQSSEQYFGPGTRLTVT.